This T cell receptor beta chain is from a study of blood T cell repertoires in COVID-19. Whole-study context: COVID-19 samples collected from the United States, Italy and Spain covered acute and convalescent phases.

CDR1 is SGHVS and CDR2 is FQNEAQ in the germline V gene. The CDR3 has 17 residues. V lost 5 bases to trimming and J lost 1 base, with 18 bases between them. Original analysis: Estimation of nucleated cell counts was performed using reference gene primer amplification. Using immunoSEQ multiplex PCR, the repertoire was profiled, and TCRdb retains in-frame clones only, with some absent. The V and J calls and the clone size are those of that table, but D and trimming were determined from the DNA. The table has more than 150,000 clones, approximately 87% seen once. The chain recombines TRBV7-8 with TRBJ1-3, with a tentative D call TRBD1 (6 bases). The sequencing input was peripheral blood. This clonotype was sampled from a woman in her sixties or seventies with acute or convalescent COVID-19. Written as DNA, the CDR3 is TGTGCCAGCAGCCGCATCCTGACAGGAGATTCTGGAAACACCATATATTTT. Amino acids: CASSRILTGDSGNTIYF.